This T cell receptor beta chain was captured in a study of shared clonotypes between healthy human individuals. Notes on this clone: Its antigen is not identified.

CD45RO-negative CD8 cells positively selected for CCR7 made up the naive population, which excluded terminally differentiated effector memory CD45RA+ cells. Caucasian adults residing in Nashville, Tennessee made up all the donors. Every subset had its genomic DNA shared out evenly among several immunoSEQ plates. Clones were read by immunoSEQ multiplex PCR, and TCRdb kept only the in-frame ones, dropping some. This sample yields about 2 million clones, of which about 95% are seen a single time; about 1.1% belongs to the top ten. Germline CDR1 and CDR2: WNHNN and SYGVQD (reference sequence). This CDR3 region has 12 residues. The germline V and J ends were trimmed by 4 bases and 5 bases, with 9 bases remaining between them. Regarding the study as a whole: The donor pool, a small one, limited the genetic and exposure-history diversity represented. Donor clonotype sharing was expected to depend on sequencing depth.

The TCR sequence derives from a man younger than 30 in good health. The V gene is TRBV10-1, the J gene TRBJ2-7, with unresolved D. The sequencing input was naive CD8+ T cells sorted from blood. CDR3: CASSVSLNEQYF. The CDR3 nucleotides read TGCGCCAGCAGTGTTAGCCTCAACGAGCAGTACTTC.